These 31 T cell receptor beta chains originate from one sample sequenced in a study of T cell repertoires in cytomegalovirus infection. TCRdb re-called the reads through MiXCR, storing one row per CDR3 protein. Of roughly 340,000 distinct CDR3 sequences listed, around 29% were seen once; the top ten hold about 20%. Which antigens these TCRs recognize remains unknown. The material was cultured PBMCs, obtained from culture after CMV antigen stimulation. The origin of the receptors is a human donor in good health (CMV status not recorded). Some clones in this sample may be carry-over from other donors' samples.

The chain couples TRBV5-1 to TRBJ1-6; the D gene is possibly TRBD1 (6 bases). V lost 4 bases and J 5 bases, leaving 13 bases between the germline ends. The CDR3 extends over 15 amino acids. Germline CDR1 is SGHRS and CDR2 is YFSETQ. In DNA, the CDR3 is TGCGCCAGCAGCCGCCAACAGGGAAATAATTCACCCCTCCACTTT. Translated, it gives CASSRQQGNNSPLHF.

The rearrangement joins TRBV19 to TRBJ2-7; 7 bases agree with TRBD1. This CDR3 comprises 15 residues. Unmatched junction bases numbered 13, after V lost 8 bases and J lost 3 bases. Per the germline V gene, CDR1 is LNHDA and CDR2 is SQIVND (reference sequence). CDR3 nucleotide sequence: TGTGCCAGTTCCAGGGGGAAAGCGGACCACTACGAGCAGTACTTC. Translated, it gives CASSRGKADHYEQYF.

The V and J genes are TRBV3-1 and TRBJ2-1; D is uncertain. Per the germline V gene, CDR1 is LGHDT and CDR2 is YNNKEL (reference sequence). The CDR3 sequence is 14 residues long. The V end was cut by 4 bases, the J end by 6 bases, with 13 bases between. CDR3 residues: CASSPLGGSNEQFF. In DNA, the CDR3 is TGTGCCAGCAGCCCCCTTGGCGGTAGCAATGAGCAGTTCTTC.

The chain is built from TRBV27 and TRBJ2-2; weak D call: TRBD1 (6 bases). The V gene's germline CDR1 is MNHEY and CDR2 SMNVEV (reference sequence). The V gene lost 0 bases and the J gene lost 3 bases, with 17 bases spanning the gap. The CDR3 is 18 amino acids. For the CDR3, the DNA is TGTGCCAGCAGTTTATCTGATACAGGGATCAGTTACACCGGGGAGCTGTTTTTT. This codes for CASSLSDTGISYTGELFF.

This chain joins TRBV19 and TRBJ1-2; no reliable D call. The CDR3 runs to 16 residues. CDR1 LNHDA and CDR2 SQIVND come from the germline V gene (reference sequence). Trimming removed 3 bases from V and 2 bases from J, with 16 bases in between. The CDR3 sequence is CASSIGSRLGNYGYTF. CDR3 DNA: TGTGCCAGTAGTATCGGCAGCCGTCTCGGGAACTATGGCTACACCTTC.

The chain carries TRBV6-5 and TRBJ2-1; no reliable D call. The germline V gene has CDR1 MNHEY and CDR2 SVGAGI. The V gene lost 5 bases and the J gene lost 5 bases, with 10 bases spanning the gap. This CDR3 spans 13 amino acids. CDR3 protein: CASSPAEHNEQFF. The DNA of the CDR3 is TGTGCCAGCAGTCCCGCGGAGCACAATGAGCAGTTCTTC.

By share of the sample, this clonotype is large. The chain is built from TRBV7-9 and TRBJ1-1, with D unresolved. The ends were cut back, 1 base at V and 1 base at J, with 4 bases in the middle. The CDR3 loop spans 13 amino acids. The germline V gene encodes CDR1 SEHNR and CDR2 FQNEAQ (reference sequence). As DNA, the CDR3 is TGTGCCAGCAGCTTAGTCCAGAACACTGAAGCTTTCTTT. It specifies CASSLVQNTEAFF.

The rearrangement uses TRBV5-4 and TRBJ2-3; 15 bases map to TRBD2. CDR3 length equals 14 residues. V trimming: 7 bases; J trimming: 8 bases; junction bases outside the gene matches: 5. Per the germline V gene, CDR1 is SGHNT and CDR2 is YYREEE (reference sequence). DNA for the CDR3: TGTGCCAGCTCCAGGGGACTAGCGGGAGGTACGCAGTATTTT. Encoded protein: CASSRGLAGGTQYF.

This clonotype has ten or more counts. This chain joins TRBV20-1 and TRBJ1-1; 8 bases are shared with TRBD1. The J segment lost 2 bases and the V segment lost 6 bases, leaving 5 bases of the junction unmatched. The germline V gene encodes CDR1 DFQATT and CDR2 SNEGSKA (reference sequence). This CDR3 has 13 residues. The CDR3 is CSAPQGANTEAFF. In DNA form, the CDR3 reads TGCAGTGCGCCTCAGGGGGCAAACACTGAAGCTTTCTTT.

This sequence joins TRBV5-6 and TRBJ2-5; D is unresolved. V dropped 0 bases and J dropped 0 bases, with 12 bases sitting between them. The V gene's germline CDR1 is SGHDT and CDR2 YYEEEE. The CDR3 loop spans 16 amino acids. CDR3 DNA: TGTGCCAGCAGCTTGGTTGTGGGGTACAACCAAGAGACCCAGTACTTC. This sequence encodes CASSLVVGYNQETQYF.

This clonotype was seen just once. The rearrangement links TRBV14 to TRBJ1-4, with 11 bases aligning to TRBD1. After removal of 5 bases from V and 8 bases from J, the junction contained 7 bases not matched to a gene. Germline V CDR1 and CDR2: SGHDN, FVKESK. This CDR3 has 15 residues. Here the CDR3 reads CASSFAGTGGEKLFF. As DNA, the CDR3 is TGTGCCAGCAGCTTCGCCGGGACAGGGGGAGAAAAACTGTTTTTT.

This clonotype was detected many times. This sequence joins TRBV7-2 and TRBJ1-3; D call uncertain. CDR3 size: 13 residues. The V gene lost 6 bases and the J gene lost 1 base, with 7 bases spanning the gap. Germline loops: CDR1 SGHTA, CDR2 FQGNSA. The CDR3 loop is CASRKASGNTIYF. CDR3 nucleotide sequence: TGTGCCAGCAGGAAGGCTTCTGGAAACACCATATATTTT.

V is TRBV7-3 and J is TRBJ2-1; a weak D match, TRBD1 (5 bases). V lost 8 bases to trimming and J lost 6 bases, with 11 bases between them. The CDR3 has 12 amino acids. Germline CDR1 reads SGHTA; CDR2 reads FQGTGA. The CDR3 is CASAQEPNEQFF. The CDR3 DNA sequence: TGTGCCAGCGCACAGGAGCCCAATGAGCAGTTCTTC.

The chain is built from TRBV11-1 and TRBJ1-1; D remains ambiguous. The CDR3 has 12 amino acids. The V gene lost 3 bases and the J gene lost 1 base, with 3 bases spanning the gap. Germline CDR1 and CDR2: SGHAT and FQDESV (reference sequence). The CDR3: CASSFWNTEAFF. The CDR3 DNA reads as TGTGCCAGCAGCTTTTGGAACACTGAAGCTTTCTTT.

This clonotype was counted a few times. The chain uses TRBV7-2 and TRBJ2-7, with 9 positions matching TRBD1. Germline V gives CDR1 SGHTA, CDR2 FQGNSA. After removal of 1 base from V and 0 bases from J, the junction contained 4 bases not matched to a gene. CDR3 length: 16 residues. CDR3: CASSLVGQGFSYEQYF. The CDR3 DNA reads TGTGCCAGCAGCTTAGTAGGACAGGGGTTCTCCTACGAGCAGTACTTC.

This chain joins TRBV20-1 and TRBJ1-1; D gene unclear. Germline CDR1 is DFQATT and CDR2 is SNEGSKA (reference sequence). V was cut by 7 bases and J by 1 base, with 19 bases left in between. CDR3 length equals 15 residues. The CDR3 is CSGSRDLYPNTEAFF. The CDR3 region has the DNA TGCAGTGGAAGTCGAGACTTGTATCCGAACACTGAAGCTTTCTTT.

The V and J genes are TRBV28 and TRBJ1-2; maybe TRBD1 (5 bases). Trimming took 6 bases from V and 7 from J, leaving 12 bases between them. Germline V CDR1 and CDR2: MDHEN, SYDVKM. The CDR3 extends over 12 amino acids. The chain's CDR3 is CASSPSGVGYTF. The CDR3 DNA is TGTGCCAGCAGCCCTTCGGGGGTTGGCTACACCTTC.

The V call is TRBV28, the J call TRBJ2-5, with 11 bases aligning to TRBD1. The CDR3 spans 18 residues. The V and J ends lost 5 bases and 6 bases, in that order; junction bases with no gene match: 17. In germline, CDR1 is MDHEN, CDR2 SYDVKM. CDR3 amino acids: CASSRLPFGTGGGKTQYF. DNA of the CDR3: TGTGCCAGCAGTCGACTTCCCTTCGGGACAGGGGGAGGAAAGACCCAGTACTTC.

The V gene is TRBV2, the J gene TRBJ2-3; D possibly uses TRBD1 or TRBD2 (5 bases each). CDR3 length: 15 amino acids. Germline V gene data show CDR1 as SNHLY and CDR2 as FYNNEI. V was shortened by 8 bases and J by 2 bases, with 17 bases between the two germline ends. The CDR3: CASSRTRGATDTQYF. DNA of the CDR3: TGTGCCAGCTCTAGAACCCGGGGCGCCACAGATACGCAGTATTTT.

The CDR3 DNA sequence: TGTGCCAGCAGCTACTCGGTCGGGACAGGAGCTGACAATCAGCCCCAGCATTTT. It specifies CASSYSVGTGADNQPQHF. This chain links TRBV7-6 with TRBJ1-5, with 8 bases identical to TRBD1. Germline V CDR1 and CDR2: SGHVS, FNYEAQ. V was pared by 4 bases and J by 3 bases, with 14 bases of the junction left unmatched. CDR3 length: 18 residues.

A few counts support this clonotype. J is TRBJ2-1 and V is TRBV28, with D hard to call. V gave up 3 bases and J gave up 8 bases, with 2 bases separating them. CDR1 MDHEN and CDR2 SYDVKM come from the germline V gene. The CDR3 covers 10 residues. The CDR3 loop reads CASSFDEQFF. As DNA, the CDR3 is TGTGCCAGCAGTTTTGATGAGCAGTTCTTC.

J is TRBJ2-1 and V is TRBV5-6, with D tentatively TRBD2 (5 bases). The V gene's germline CDR1 is SGHDT and CDR2 YYEEEE. Trimming left V 0 bases short and J 9 bases short, with 13 bases between. CDR3 length: 14 amino acids. In nucleotides, the CDR3 is TGTGCCAGCAGCTTGGTTGGTAGCGAGGCTGAGCAGTTCTTC. As protein: CASSLVGSEAEQFF. Using reference TRBV5-6 and TRBJ2-1 for the parts outside the CDR3, the full variable domain is DAGVTQSPTHLIKTRGQQVTLRCSPKSGHDTVSWYQQALGQGPQFIFQYYEEEERQRGNFPDRFSGHQFPNYSSELNVNALLLGDSALYLCASSLVGSEAEQFFGPGTRLTVL.

This clonotype was recorded a few times. The CDR3 coding sequence is TGTGCCAGCACTAAACCCGGGGCTAGCGGGAGTTGGAATGAGCAGTTCTTC. Its translation is CASTKPGASGSWNEQFF. This chain uses TRBV27 with TRBJ2-1, with 10 positions matching TRBD2. J lost 7 bases, V lost 7 bases, and 16 bases had no gene match. Germline V CDR1 and CDR2: MNHEY, SMNVEV (reference sequence). The CDR3 loop spans 17 amino acids.

This chain joins TRBV7-4 and TRBJ2-7, with TRBD2 matching 13 bases. Germline V gene data show CDR1 as SGHVT and CDR2 as SQSDAQ. The CDR3 runs 14 residues. J lost 6 bases, V lost 3 bases, and 2 bases had no gene match. CDR3 region: CASSLGLAGLEQYF. In DNA form, the CDR3 reads TGTGCCAGCAGCTTGGGACTAGCGGGGCTCGAGCAGTACTTC.

V usage is TRBV6-5 and J usage is TRBJ2-1; 12 nucleotides match TRBD2. The ends lost 0 bases at V and 8 bases at J; junction bases unmatched: 5. CDR1 MNHEY and CDR2 SVGAGI come from the germline V gene. This CDR3 comprises 16 residues. The CDR3 bases are TGTGCCAGCAGTTACTCAGGACTAGCGGGATCCCATGAGCAGTTCTTC. Encoded protein: CASSYSGLAGSHEQFF.

This clonotype came up a few times. The chain uses TRBV29-1 and TRBJ1-1, with a tentative D call TRBD1 (5 bases). The CDR3 sequence is 13 residues long. The germline CDR1 and CDR2 sequences are SQVTM and ANQGSEA. V was cut by 6 bases and J by 1 base, with 12 bases left in between. The CDR3 reads CSVTGTTNTEAFF. The CDR3 DNA is TGCAGCGTCACCGGGACGACGAACACTGAAGCTTTCTTT.

V and J are TRBV27 and TRBJ2-1, with 9 bases matching TRBD1. With 4 bases clipped from V and 3 bases from J, the junction kept 7 bases outside the gene matches. Looked up from germline, CDR1 is MNHEY and CDR2 is SMNVEV (reference sequence). The CDR3 has 16 amino acids. The chain's CDR3 is CASSYSQGARYNEQFF. In DNA form, the CDR3 reads TGTGCCAGCAGTTACTCACAGGGGGCGCGCTACAATGAGCAGTTCTTC.

This clonotype appeared many times. The rearrangement joins TRBV7-2 to TRBJ1-5; no definite D call. This CDR3 spans 14 amino acids. Germline-derived CDR1 and CDR2 are SGHTA and FQGNSA. Trimming cost V 5 bases and J 0 bases, with 8 bases left between them. CDR3 in DNA: TGTGCCAGCAGCCCTCAGAATAGCAATCAGCCCCAGCATTTT. It codes for CASSPQNSNQPQHF. Supplemented by reference TRBV7-2 and TRBJ1-5, the full variable domain reads GAGVSQSPSNKVTEKGKDVELRCDPISGHTALYWYRQSLGQGLEFLIYFQGNSAPDKSGLPSDRFSAERTGGSVSTLTIQRTQQEDSAVYLCASSPQNSNQPQHFGDGTRLSIL.

The genes are TRBV7-3 and TRBJ2-5; weak D call: TRBD2 (6 bases). The CDR3 totals 14 residues. V dropped 3 bases and J dropped 5 bases, with 13 bases sitting between them. The V gene's germline CDR1 is SGHTA and CDR2 FQGTGA. DNA for the CDR3: TGTGCCAGCAGCTTCAGGGCGGGGAAGGAGACCCAGTACTTC. It encodes CASSFRAGKETQYF.

The chain is built from TRBV6-5 and TRBJ2-3, with D tentatively TRBD1 (6 bases). In germline, CDR1 is MNHEY, CDR2 SVGAGI. This CDR3 comprises 16 residues. Trimming stripped 0 bases from V and 0 bases from J, with 10 bases between. The CDR3 bases are TGTGCCAGCAGTTACTCGAACAGGGCCAGCACAGATACGCAGTATTTT. The encoded protein is CASSYSNRASTDTQYF.

The gene calls are TRBV6-1 and TRBJ1-5, with D perhaps matching TRBD1 (5 bases). V was shortened by 7 bases and J by 0 bases, with 13 bases between the two germline ends. Germline-derived CDR1 and CDR2 are MNHNS and SASEGT. The CDR3 extends over 15 amino acids. CDR3 amino acids: CASNHGGNSNQPQHF. The CDR3 DNA is TGTGCCAGCAACCATGGGGGGAATAGCAATCAGCCCCAGCATTTT.